This T cell receptor (beta chain) came from a study of beta chain features in type 1 diabetes (dated by TCRdb to 2017 to 2018). Regarding the study in general: Mean age, gender distribution, total cell number and subset yield were not different between patients and healthy donors. A total of some 110 million sorted cells were examined across all samples, and a strong correlation was observed between cell number per subset and RNA yield. The study compared TCRB repertoires of sorted circulating CD4+ T cell subsets between recently diagnosed type 1 diabetes patients and matched healthy donors. Naive and central memory subsets were obtained from all 30 or so donors, but regulatory and stem cell-like memory subsets were isolated from only 8 patients and 8 healthy donors. Overall study results and their limits: Fewer insertions and more nucleotide deletions at VDJ recombination sites were observed in patients with type 1 diabetes, implying thymic rearrangement abnormalities. Naive, central memory and regulatory TCRB repertoires appeared to be more similar among patients than among healthy donors. Type 1 diabetes patients showed a moderate but significant shortening of TCRB CDR3 length in all four CD4+ subsets. Sequencing cDNA rather than genomic DNA could over-represent highly expressing activated cells, although activation and CD3 levels did not differ between groups. Shorter templates might be favored by PCR, yet because patient and control samples were amplified and corrected together, any such skew would affect both groups equally. HLA sub-analyses involved small numbers of individuals, so any influence of HLA type on TCRB rearrangement remained unresolved.

The germline V end is reduced by 2 bases and the J end by 6 bases; junction bases left unmatched: 8. Counted from cysteine to phenylalanine, this CDR3 has 17 amino acids. The CDR3 DNA has 51 bases and is translated from base 1. In the germline V gene, CDR1 corresponds to ENHRY and CDR2 to SYGVKD. All of the isolated RNA was reverse transcribed with the High Capacity cDNA Reverse Transcription Kit, so expressed TCRB transcripts were sequenced. Deep immunoSEQ sequencing was applied to naive, central memory and regulatory T cell samples, giving an average of roughly 3.6 million total reads per sample. Sorted cells were lysed in RLT buffer and RNA was extracted with DNase-treated RNeasy Micro or Mini kits, depending on cell number. To prevent cross-contamination, each cell subset was processed individually, whereas patient and healthy donor samples were processed jointly. Using the immunoSEQ multiplex PCR, TCRB sequences were amplified from cDNA into 87-bp fragments spanning the CDR3 region. The amplicons were sequenced using the Illumina HiSeq platform. Per the authors' processing: PCR bias was computationally corrected using synthetic template baselines, reads within Hamming distance 2 were collapsed, and singletons that could not be merged were discarded. Reads were aligned against IMGT to assign V, D and J genes, CDR3 length and insertions or deletions at six rearrangement sites. Clonotype counts were normalized to sorted cell number within each subset before computing true diversity and Gini coefficients with the tcR R package. Repertoire sharing was quantified using the overlap coefficient calculated on TCRB nucleotide sequences. Not all clones reach the TCRdb copy of this immuneACCESS table, which keeps in-frame sequences only. Checked studies attribute under half of the gap to unresolved V genes and leave the rest unexplained. That table supplies the V and J calls and clone size; D and trimming were determined from the DNA. Here the sample has around 70,000 clones; approximately 47% occur a single time. 0.7% of the sample is taken by the ten largest.

Note on this clone: No cognate antigen has been identified for it. No qualities accompany the bases; no much larger clone lies one base away.

A single peripheral blood draw of about 116 mL on average was collected from each donor into heparinised tubes. Naive, central memory, regulatory and stem cell-like memory CD4+ T cells were sorted on a BD FACSAria II using a panel including CD45RO, CCR7, CD25, CD127, CD95 and CD27. Every sorted population had a purity above 98%. PBMCs were separated immediately by Lymphoprep density gradient centrifugation and were stained directly, without being cultured. So that batch effects would be minimized, each experiment stained and sorted samples in pairs, pairing one healthy donor with one patient. The V and J segments used are TRBV10-3 and TRBJ1-5; TRBD1 agrees with 12 junctional bases. This sequence originates from a man aged 25 to 40 with type 1 diabetes. The sample taken for sequencing was central memory CD4+ T cells from blood. The DNA sequence is as follows: TGTGCCATCAGTGAGAAAGCGGGACAGGGGGCGGGTCAGCCCCAGCATTTT. This gives the protein CAISEKAGQGAGQPQHF.